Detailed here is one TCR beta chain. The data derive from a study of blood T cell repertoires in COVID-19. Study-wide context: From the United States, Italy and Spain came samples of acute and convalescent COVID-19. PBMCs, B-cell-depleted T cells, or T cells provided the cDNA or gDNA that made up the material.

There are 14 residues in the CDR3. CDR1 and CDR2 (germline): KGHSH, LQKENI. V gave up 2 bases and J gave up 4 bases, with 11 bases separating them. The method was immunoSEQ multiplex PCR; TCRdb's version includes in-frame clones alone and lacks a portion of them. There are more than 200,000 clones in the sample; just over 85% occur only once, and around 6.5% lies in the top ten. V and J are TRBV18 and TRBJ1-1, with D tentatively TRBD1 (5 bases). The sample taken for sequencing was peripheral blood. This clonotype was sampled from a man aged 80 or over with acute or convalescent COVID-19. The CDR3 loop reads CASSPFTGPTEAFF. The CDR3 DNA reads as TGTGCCAGCTCACCATTCACAGGCCCCACTGAAGCTTTCTTT.